The 18 T cell receptor beta chains listed next were all sequenced from one sample in a study of T cells in Graves' hyperthyroidism and ophthalmopathy. Amplification yielded TCR beta CDR3 regions, with RNA transcripts as the source. Initially, a first-round RT-PCR of the TCR CDR3 employed the HTBI primer set. TCRdb independently ran MiXCR on the multiplex PCR reads; one entry per CDR3 protein. The sample holds approximately 40,000 distinct CDR3 sequences, roughly 50% seen once. Sequenced input: blood. The receptors originated from a man between 40 and 49 years old with Graves' ophthalmopathy.

The DNA for the CDR3 is TGTGCCAGCAGCTTGGGTGAGGCCGGGGAGCTGTTTTTT. This translates into CASSLGEAGELFF. This sequence joins TRBV5-5 and TRBJ2-2, with unresolved D. The CDR3 loop spans 13 amino acids. Germline V gene sequence: CDR1 SGHKS, CDR2 YYEKEE (reference sequence). Trimming shortened V by 0 bases and J by 6 bases, and 6 bases separated the two germline ends.

The sample holds a few counts of this clonotype. The rearrangement links TRBV29-1 to TRBJ1-1; tentative D call: TRBD1 (6 bases). The CDR3 totals 9 residues. From germline, CDR1 is SQVTM and CDR2 ANQGSEA. The DNA for the CDR3 is TGCACGATAAAACAGGGACTATTCTTT. It is translated as CTIKQGLFF.

The V gene is TRBV20-1, the J gene TRBJ2-1, with TRBD1 identical over 8 bases. Per germline, CDR1 DFQATT and CDR2 SNEGSKA (reference sequence). V shed 4 bases and J 6 bases; nucleotides not matched to a gene: 11. The CDR3 sequence is 15 residues long. The CDR3 coding sequence is TGCAGTGCTACGGCGCGGACAGGGTTAGGCAATGAGCAGTTCTTC. It specifies CSATARTGLGNEQFF.

The chain employs TRBV20-1 and TRBJ1-2, with TRBD1 matching over 7 bases. Germline CDR1 DFQATT, CDR2 SNEGSKA (reference sequence). V gave up 5 bases and J gave up 6 bases; unmatched junction bases: 9. The CDR3 length is 13 residues. The CDR3 DNA sequence: TGCAGTGCTCCAATACAGGGGAGGAATGGCTACACCTTC. Translated, it gives CSAPIQGRNGYTF.

This clonotype is medium-sized by share. The chain is built from TRBV10-3 and TRBJ2-5; TRBD1 agrees at 7 bases. The junction had 15 bases not matched to a gene; V was cut back by 4 bases and J by 4 bases. CDR1 ENHRY and CDR2 SYGVKD come from the germline V gene. The CDR3 is 17 amino acids. The CDR3 here is CAISASPVWSGGETQYF. The CDR3 region has the DNA TGTGCCATCAGTGCTTCACCAGTATGGTCAGGGGGAGAGACCCAGTACTTC.

This clonotype was recorded at least ten times. The J gene is TRBJ1-2, the V gene TRBV18; D unresolved. The CDR3 consists of 13 residues. Trimming pared 3 bases from V and 5 bases from J, leaving 10 bases between. CDR1 KGHSH and CDR2 LQKENI come from the germline V gene. The CDR3 spells CASSPPNKYGYTF. DNA for the CDR3: TGTGCCAGCTCACCTCCAAACAAGTATGGCTACACCTTC. Combining the CDR3 with reference TRBV18 and TRBJ1-2 gives the whole variable domain NAGVMQNPRHLVRRRGQEARLRCSPMKGHSHVYWYRQLPEEGLKFMVYLQKENIIDESGMPKERFSAEFPKEGPSILRIQQVVRGDSAAYFCASSPPNKYGYTFGSGTRLTVV.

The chain uses TRBV7-9 and TRBJ1-2; a possible D gene is TRBD1 (5 bases). CDR1 and CDR2 (germline): SEHNR, FQNEAQ (reference sequence). The V and J ends lost 6 bases and 10 bases respectively, with 12 bases between them. CDR3 length: 11 amino acids. DNA of the CDR3: TGTGCCAGCAGGGCGGGGCTCGACTACACCTTC. Protein: CASRAGLDYTF. The variable domain in full, completed from reference TRBV7-9 and TRBJ1-2, reads DTGVSQNPRHKITKRGQNVTFRCDPISEHNRLYWYRQTLGQGPEFLTYFQNEAQLEKSRLLSDRFSAERPKGSFSTLEIQRTEQGDSAMYLCASRAGLDYTFGSGTRLTVV.

The rearrangement uses TRBV6-4 and TRBJ1-4, with TRBD1 as a possible D gene (6 bases). The V gene's germline CDR1 is MRHNA and CDR2 SNTAGT. The V end lost 3 bases, the J end lost 7 bases, and 12 bases lay between the germline ends. The CDR3 consists of 14 residues. The CDR3 reads CASSEGRGGEKLFF. The CDR3 bases are TGTGCCAGCAGTGAAGGCAGGGGAGGTGAAAAACTGTTTTTT.

This chain connects TRBV2 to TRBJ2-7; 7 bases map to TRBD1. V was clipped by 1 base and J by 6 bases; unmatched bases: 6. CDR3 size: 14 residues. From germline, CDR1 is SNHLY and CDR2 FYNNEI. This CDR3 is CASSEEGTAGEQYF. The CDR3 bases are TGTGCCAGCAGTGAAGAAGGGACAGCCGGCGAGCAGTACTTC.

The gene calls are TRBV2 and TRBJ1-2; no reliable D call. There are 12 residues in the CDR3. Trimming cost V 6 bases and J 4 bases, with 9 bases left between them. In germline, CDR1 is SNHLY, CDR2 FYNNEI. DNA of the CDR3: TGTGCCAGCAGGACCGGGAGCTATGGCTACACCTTC. It codes for CASRTGSYGYTF.

This clonotype was found many times. Written as DNA, the CDR3 is TGCGCCAGCAGCCCTACTCAAGGCGGCCGACGAGGGGAGCAGTACTTC. Translation: CASSPTQGGRRGEQYF. V usage is TRBV4-1 and J usage is TRBJ2-7, with D possibly TRBD2 on 5 matching bases. The CDR3 sequence is 16 residues long. Deletions cut 4 bases from V and 7 bases from J, with 23 bases between. Looked up from germline, CDR1 is MGHRA and CDR2 is YSYEKL.

V is TRBV7-6 and J is TRBJ2-3; TRBD1 matches 10 bases. This CDR3 is 14 amino acids long. Losses at the gene ends were 5 bases for V and 6 bases for J; bases not matched to a gene: 5. Germline CDR1 is SGHVS and CDR2 is FNYEAQ. CDR3 sequence reads: CASSQVGQGDTQYF. CDR3 bases: TGTGCCAGCAGCCAAGTGGGACAGGGGGATACGCAGTATTTT.

A note on this clonotype: Sequence at one end of the junction differs from germline and may be a read error. The rearrangement links TRBV6-4 to TRBJ1-6, with 7 bases fitting TRBD1. The CDR3 has 14 amino acids. Germline CDR1 and CDR2: MRHNA and SNTAGT. The CDR3 spells CASSEGQYNSPLHF. Written as DNA, the CDR3 is TGTGCCAGCAGTGAGGGACAGTATAACTCACCCCTCCACTTT.

The chain links TRBV19 to TRBJ1-6; D perhaps matches TRBD1 (5 bases). Trimming removed 2 bases at V and 7 bases at J, with 24 bases between. The CDR3 has 19 amino acids. The germline CDR1 and CDR2 sequences are LNHDA and SQIVND (reference sequence). The DNA for the CDR3 is TGTGCCAGTAGTATATTAGCGGGGGTAAGGGGAGCGGGAAATTCACCCCTCCACTTT. This codes for CASSILAGVRGAGNSPLHF.

Concerning this clonotype: The missing conserved phenylalanine or tryptophan at the end of this CDR3 makes a read error likely. The genes are TRBV5-6 and TRBJ2-3; 7 bases match TRBD2. V lost 5 bases, J lost 4 bases, and 13 bases stayed unmatched. In germline, CDR1 is SGHDT, CDR2 YYEEEE. The CDR3 is 16 amino acids. CDR3 amino acids: CASSADGRVGSDTQYV. DNA of the CDR3: TGTGCCAGCAGTGCCGATGGGAGGGTAGGCTCAGATACGCAGTATGTT.

CDR3 sequence: CASRLGRQGRPNNEQFF. Written as DNA, the CDR3 is TGTGCCAGCAGACTGGGACGTCAGGGAAGGCCGAACAATGAGCAGTTCTTC. The rearrangement joins TRBV7-8 to TRBJ2-1; D could derive from TRBD1 or TRBD2 (5 bases each). Trimming shortened V by 6 bases and J by 5 bases, and 23 bases separated the two germline ends. The CDR3 covers 17 residues. Germline V gene sequence: CDR1 SGHVS, CDR2 FQNEAQ.

This chain links TRBV20-1 with TRBJ2-2; possibly TRBD2 for D (6 bases). CDR3 size: 16 residues. V lost 6 bases and J lost 0, with 17 bases in between. The V gene's germline CDR1 is DFQATT and CDR2 SNEGSKA (reference sequence). The CDR3 sequence: CSASLWAGTNTGELFF. CDR3 bases: TGCAGTGCGAGTTTGTGGGCGGGGACGAACACCGGGGAGCTGTTTTTT.

This clonotype counts as medium-sized. The rearrangement joins TRBV24-1 to TRBJ2-1; D uncertain. CDR3 size: 15 residues. Germline CDR1 KGHDR, CDR2 SFDVKD. Deletions cut 0 bases from V and 4 bases from J, with 9 bases between. The CDR3 sequence is CATSDLKGTYNEQFF. The CDR3 nucleotides read TGTGCCACCAGTGATTTGAAGGGAACTTACAATGAGCAGTTCTTC.